This T cell receptor beta chain is from a study of T cell repertoires in cytomegalovirus infection (dated by TCRdb to between 2017 and 2020). Study-wide context: Peptide stimulations targeted recently identified HLA-C-restricted CMV epitopes, whose presentation resists viral immunomodulation, together with well-studied HLA-B-restricted epitopes. Donor HLA type was relevant to the analysis, as public TCR beta signatures indicated carriage of CMV infection together with the matching HLA type.

On this clonotype itself: The specificity of this receptor is unknown. Per-nucleotide qualities are absent, and no much larger clonotype sits a single base away.

Instrument on record: Illumina HiSeq 1500. TCRdb handled the public reads itself, with Q25 trimming in fastp and clone calling in MiXCR, and kept productive beta chains. Rows are combined by CDR3 protein, so each entry shows the most common genes and DNA. This sample comprises 680,000 or so distinct CDR3 sequences, around 32% of them detected only once. The ten largest clones represent about 20% of the sample. Results the study describes overall, beyond this receptor: In both this cohort and an independent roughly 360-donor cohort, the cumulative frequency of public TCR beta family members distinguished carriers of CMV infection plus the relevant HLA type. The ex vivo response was dominated by HLA-C-restricted CMV-specific TCR beta clonotypes, and the single most frequent clonotype in two of eight donors was supplied by these HLA-C-restricted clonotypes.

V gives up 1 base and J gives up 3 bases, and the segment between their germline ends measures 13 bases. The germline V gene (reference sequence) gives CDR1 as SEHNR and CDR2 as FQNEAQ. There are 16 amino acids in the CDR3, from cysteine to phenylalanine inclusive. Just CDR3 DNA is preserved here, 48 bases in frame from base 1. The sample's treatment or condition, from its label and the paper: in vitro stimulation with specific CMV peptide epitopes to enrich CMV-specific T cells. The rearranged chain carries TRBV7-9 and TRBJ2-1; the D gene identity is not certain. This TCR was sampled from a human donor in good health (CMV status not recorded). Some clones in this sample may be carry-over from other donors' samples. The sequencing used cultured PBMCs, collected from culture after CMV antigen stimulation. The nucleotides are TGTGCCAGCAGCTTAGGGACCCCCCTCGACTACAATGAGCAGTTCTTC. Translation gives CASSLGTPLDYNEQFF.